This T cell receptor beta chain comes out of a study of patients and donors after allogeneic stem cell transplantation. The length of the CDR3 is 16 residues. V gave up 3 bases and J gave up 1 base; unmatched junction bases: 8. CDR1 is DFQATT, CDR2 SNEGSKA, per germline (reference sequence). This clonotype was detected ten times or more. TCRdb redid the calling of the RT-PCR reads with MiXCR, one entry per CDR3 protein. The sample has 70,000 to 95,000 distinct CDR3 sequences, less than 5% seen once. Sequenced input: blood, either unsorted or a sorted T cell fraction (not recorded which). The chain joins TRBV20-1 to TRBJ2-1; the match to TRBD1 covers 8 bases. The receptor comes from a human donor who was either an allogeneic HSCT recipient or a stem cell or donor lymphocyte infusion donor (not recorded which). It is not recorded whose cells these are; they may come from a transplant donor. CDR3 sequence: CSASGLDRVSYNEQFF. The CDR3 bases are TGCAGTGCTAGCGGGTTGGACAGGGTTTCCTACAATGAGCAGTTCTTC.